Only a few counts were recorded for the clone carrying this TCR beta chain. Its specificity is not known. These data come from a study of CD8 T cells in ankylosing spondylitis. For TCR beta, libraries came from quantitative 5'-RACE with molecular barcodes. TCRdb reprocessed the 5' RACE reads with MiXCR, giving one entry per CDR3 protein. Counted here are over 600,000 distinct CDR3 sequences, over 15% occurring once; the ten biggest clones make up 15% to 20%. Overall study findings and caveats: Some of these motif variants have turned up before, in reports on reactive arthritis synovial fluid and blood. Those disease-linked clones were CD8+; they were also relatively rare in peripheral blood. A TCR beta motif of 8 or 9 highly homologous variants appeared characteristic of ankylosing spondylitis blood. Researchers reportedly found disease-linked clones significantly enriched in matched ankylosing spondylitis synovial fluid.

Germline CDR1 reads SQVTM; CDR2 reads ANQGSEA. The junction had 7 bases not matched to a gene; V was cut back by 1 base and J by 4 bases. The length of the CDR3 is 16 residues. This clonotype was sampled from a male donor with ankylosing spondylitis. The specimen was blood, either unsorted or a sorted T cell fraction (not recorded which). The chain has TRBV29-1 and TRBJ2-1; 10 positions match TRBD1. CDR3 sequence (DNA): TGCAGCGTTGAAGCAGGTGACAGGGGGCTTTACAATGAGCAGTTCTTC. The encoded protein is CSVEAGDRGLYNEQFF.